The clone carrying this T cell receptor beta chain showed up just once. What it binds is not known. The sample is drawn from a study of cytomegalovirus exposure and HLA in healthy donors. For the study at large: The roughly 700 first-cohort repertoires shared a platform with the approximately 120 validation repertoires, as reported in a later analysis. Notes on the study in general: Cytomegalovirus-associated status was assigned to approximately 160 TCR beta chains.

Libraries were prepared by immunoSEQ multiplex PCR; TCRdb keeps only in-frame clonotypes and omits some of them. The sample has around 80,000 clones, roughly 96% seen once; the top ten hold approximately 1.4%. The receptor comes from a woman under 30 in good health and CMV-seronegative. The source material was PBMCs.

CDR3 sequence: CASSRQTNTEAFF. The CDR3 DNA reads as TGTGCCTCTTCTCGACAGACGAACACTGAAGCTTTCTTT. The V and J genes are TRBV7-6 and TRBJ1-1; D is possibly TRBD1 (5 bases). Germline CDR1 is SGHVS and CDR2 is FNYEAQ. Trimming pared 11 bases from V and 1 base from J, leaving 14 bases between. The CDR3 consists of 13 residues.